This passage covers 32 T cell receptor beta chains from one sample sequenced in a study of tumor and adjacent non-tumor tissue in lung cancer. This sample's RNA came from whole unsorted tissue. TCRbeta libraries were built with three rounds of nested PCR, modified from ARM-PCR. TCRdb reprocessed the multiplex PCR reads with MiXCR, giving one entry per CDR3 protein. Of roughly 81,000 distinct CDR3 sequences listed, around 70% are singletons. Sequencing input: lung tumor tissue. The receptors were sampled from a woman aged 70-85 years with non-small cell lung cancer.

Worth noting for this clonotype: A junction end diverges from the germline sequence, so it may reflect a read error. The chain combines TRBV6-2 or TRBV6-3 with TRBJ2-7, with D tentatively TRBD1 (6 bases). From germline, CDR1 is MNHEY and CDR2 SVGEGT. The CDR3 sequence is 16 residues long. The CDR3 loop reads CASSYLQGTQTYEQHF. The CDR3 DNA sequence: TGTGCCAGCAGTTACCTACAGGGTACACAAACCTATGAGCAGCACTTC.

By sample fraction, this clonotype is medium-sized (0.01 to 0.1%). The genes are TRBV29-1 and TRBJ2-5; D unclear. V was shortened by 2 bases and J by 4 bases, with 14 bases between the two germline ends. Germline lookup yields CDR1 SQVTM and CDR2 ANQGSEA. The CDR3 length is 14 residues. The CDR3 spells CSVEKGSHGETQYF. The CDR3 coding sequence is TGCAGCGTTGAAAAAGGGTCCCACGGAGAGACCCAGTACTTC.

Note on this clonotype: Since no conserved phenylalanine or tryptophan closes the CDR3, a read error is the likely cause. It is unclear where the CDR3 begins or ends on the DNA, so no DNA is shown, and the CDR3 is as TCRdb lists it. CDR3 loop: CASSVNGRTPKHY. The genes are TRBV6-1 and TRBJ1-5. The CDR3 extends over 13 residues, inclusive of both ends. Germline loops: CDR1 MNHNS, CDR2 SASEGT.

There are many counts of this clonotype. One base away lies a much larger clone, so this may be a sequencing read error. The chain carries TRBV4-2 and TRBJ2-5, with 9 bases matching TRBD1. This CDR3 contains 15 residues. The germline CDR1 and CDR2 sequences are LGHNA and YNFKEQ. Trimming cost V 2 bases and J 6 bases; bases outside gene matches: 7. CDR3 nucleotide sequence: TGTGCCAGCAGCCAATCCACAGGGGGCAACAAGACCCAGTACTTC. It specifies CASSQSTGGNKTQYF.

About this clonotype itself: This likely comes from a read error, as the CDR3 has no conserved phenylalanine or tryptophan at its end. The rearrangement joins TRBV5-8 to TRBJ1-4; D is perhaps TRBD1 (6 bases). CDR1 is SGHTS, CDR2 YDEGEE, per germline. This CDR3 comprises 15 residues. The V and J ends lost 4 bases and 8 bases respectively, with 18 bases between them. The CDR3 DNA reads as TGTGCCAGCAGCCACCGGGGAGGGGGAGGCGAAAAACTGTTTTAT. Encoded protein: CASSHRGGGGEKLFY.

About this clonotype itself: Compared with germline, one end of the junction differs, possibly owing to a read error. This chain uses TRBV11-3 with TRBJ2-1; TRBD2 agrees at 12 bases. Germline V gene data show CDR1 as SGHNT and CDR2 as YENEEA. There are 17 residues in the CDR3. For the CDR3, the DNA is TGTGCCAGCAGCTTAGTTCAGAGGACTAGCGGGATACGTGAGCAATTCTTC. It translates to CASSLVQRTSGIREQFF.

The chain links TRBV28 to TRBJ1-1; 7 bases fit TRBD1. From germline, CDR1 is MDHEN and CDR2 SYDVKM. The V segment lost 7 bases and the J segment 2 bases; nucleotides outside the gene matches: 10. This CDR3 spans 15 amino acids. The chain's CDR3 is CASNSTTGANTEAFF. The CDR3 region has the DNA TGTGCCAGCAATTCGACCACAGGGGCTAACACTGAAGCTTTCTTT.

The CDR3 DNA sequence: TGCAACGTCACGTCGCTGGGGGACGAGCAGTACTTC. Encoded protein: CNVTSLGDEQYF. The chain links TRBV29-1 to TRBJ2-7; D possibly uses TRBD1 or TRBD2 (5 bases each). CDR1 SQVTM and CDR2 ANQGSEA come from the germline V gene. The CDR3 runs 12 residues.

The J gene is TRBJ2-1, the V gene TRBV20-1, with unresolved D. With 0 bases removed from V and 6 bases from J, the gap between germline ends came to 15 bases. The CDR3 covers 15 residues. Germline-derived CDR1 and CDR2 are DFQATT and SNEGSKA (reference sequence). The CDR3 protein is CSARDPAWACNEQFF. The DNA of the CDR3 is TGCAGTGCTAGAGATCCAGCGTGGGCCTGCAATGAGCAGTTCTTC.

In its sample, this clonotype was seen a few times. V and J are TRBV18 and TRBJ2-7; possible D gene TRBD2, 7 bases. Trimming stripped 5 bases from V and 0 bases from J, with 17 bases between. Germline loops: CDR1 KGHSH, CDR2 LQKENI. The CDR3 sequence is 16 residues long. CDR3 coding DNA: TGTGCCAGCTCAACCGGGGGCCTAGCGGACTCCTACGAGCAGTACTTC. It codes for CASSTGGLADSYEQYF.

This clonotype was seen just once. The germline gene is not matched at one end of the junction; a read error may be the cause. The chain carries TRBV6-6 and TRBJ1-1; D unclear. From germline, CDR1 is MNHNY and CDR2 SVGAGI (reference sequence). CDR3 length: 16 amino acids. The CDR3 loop is CASRHTPLGVNTEASF. The CDR3, as DNA: TGTGCCAGCAGACACACCCCCTTAGGAGTGAACACTGAAGCTTCCTTT.

This chain links TRBV11-2 with TRBJ1-1, with D tentatively TRBD1 (5 bases). Germline V gives CDR1 SGHAT, CDR2 FQNNGV. The CDR3 totals 16 residues. Trimming took 4 bases from V and 8 from J, leaving 23 bases between them. The CDR3 here is CASSSHVLGLQREAFF. In DNA form, the CDR3 reads TGTGCCAGCAGCTCACACGTATTGGGGCTGCAACGGGAAGCTTTCTTT.

Details on this clonotype: A read error may account for a junction end that differs from germline. This rearrangement joins TRBV30 to TRBJ1-4; no firm D call. The CDR3 has 13 residues. The germline V gene has CDR1 GTSNPN and CDR2 SVGIG (reference sequence). CDR3 coding DNA: TGTGCCTGGAGTTGGCAGGCGAACCGAGAGATTTATTTT. Translated: CAWSWQANREIYF.

At least ten counts were recorded for this clonotype. The chain carries TRBV5-1 and TRBJ2-7, with TRBD1 matching 7 bases. The CDR3 has 15 residues. Unmatched junction bases numbered 6, after V lost 0 bases and J lost 3 bases. In germline, CDR1 is SGHRS, CDR2 YFSETQ. Here the CDR3 reads CASSLGGGQIYEQYF. The CDR3 DNA sequence: TGCGCCAGCAGCTTGGGAGGGGGACAGATCTACGAGCAGTACTTC.

In this sample, this clonotype turned up once. Germline is not matched at one junction end, which may reflect a read error. The rearrangement uses TRBV11-2 and TRBJ2-3; D might be TRBD1 or TRBD2, each matching 5 bases. This CDR3 comprises 15 residues. CDR1 and CDR2 (germline): SGHAT, FQNNGV. The CDR3 loop reads CASSFTRGTTDTQYF. DNA for the CDR3: TGTGCCAGTAGCTTCACTAGGGGTACCACAGATACGCAGTATTTT.

Ten or more counts support this clonotype. The gene calls are TRBV30 and TRBJ2-2; 8 positions agree with TRBD1. In germline, CDR1 is GTSNPN, CDR2 SVGIG (reference sequence). The CDR3 is 13 residues long. J was trimmed by 6 bases and V by 0 bases; bases with no gene match: 0. The CDR3 nucleotides read TGTGCCTGGAGTGTACAGGGGGCCGGGGAGCTGTTTTTT. This sequence encodes CAWSVQGAGELFF. Combining the CDR3 with reference TRBV30 and TRBJ2-2 gives the whole variable domain SQTIHQWPATLVQPVGSPLSLECTVEGTSNPNLYWYRQAAGRGLQLLFYSVGIGQISSEVPQNLSASRPQDRQFILSSKKLLLSDSGFYLCAWSVQGAGELFFGEGSRLTVL.

Regarding this clonotype: The CDR3 carries no conserved terminal phenylalanine or tryptophan, so it likely arises from a read error. The chain is built from TRBV6-2 or TRBV6-3 and TRBJ2-3, with D uncertain. The CDR3 runs to 13 residues. Germline lookup yields CDR1 MNHEY and CDR2 SVGEGT. CDR3 nucleotide sequence: TGTGCCAGCAGGCTACTCAGGCAAGATATGCAGTATGTT. Translating gives CASRLLRQDMQYV.

This clonotype was picked up a small number of times. No conserved phenylalanine or tryptophan ends this CDR3, so it is likely a read error. CDR3 protein: CASNYSLGEGEETQYL. In DNA, the CDR3 is TGTGCCAGCAATTACTCGCTTGGAGAGGGGGAAGAGACCCAGTACCTC. The chain recombines TRBV6-5 with TRBJ2-5, with a tentative D call TRBD1 (6 bases). Per germline, CDR1 MNHEY and CDR2 SVGAGI. This CDR3 is built from 16 residues.

As for this clonotype: Just one base apart from a much larger clone, this may be a read error. The rearrangement uses TRBV20-1 and TRBJ2-7, with 9 positions matching TRBD2. The ends lost 3 bases at V and 3 bases at J; junction bases unmatched: 3. There are 13 residues in the CDR3. CDR1 is DFQATT, CDR2 SNEGSKA, per germline (reference sequence). Written as DNA, the CDR3 is TGCAGTGCTAGTTTTAGCGGGAGCTACGAGCAGTACTTC. Protein product: CSASFSGSYEQYF.

This clonotype was seen repeatedly, ten times or more. This chain links TRBV14 with TRBJ2-7; 11 nucleotides line up with TRBD2. CDR3 length equals 15 residues. Trimming at V came to 3 bases and at J to 4 bases, leaving 5 bases not matched to a gene. Germline CDR1 SGHDN, CDR2 FVKESK. The CDR3 sequence is CASSQLAGGEYEQYF. DNA of the CDR3: TGTGCCAGCAGCCAGCTAGCGGGAGGAGAGTACGAGCAGTACTTC.

As for this clonotype: The conserved closing phenylalanine or tryptophan is absent in this CDR3, likely reflecting a read error. The chain is built from TRBV5-6 and TRBJ2-3; a weak D match, TRBD1 (6 bases). V lost 5 bases, J lost 2 bases, and 15 bases lay in between. Germline lookup yields CDR1 SGHDT and CDR2 YYEEEE. The CDR3 is 15 residues long. CDR3: CASSLPGQHTDTQYL. For the CDR3, the DNA is TGTGCCAGCAGTTTGCCCGGACAGCACACAGATACGCAGTATTTA.

This clonotype was seen at least ten times. The chain combines TRBV10-3 with TRBJ2-3; the D gene could be TRBD1 or TRBD2 (6 bases each). This CDR3 region has 15 residues. The V end was cut by 6 bases, the J end by 0 bases, with 13 bases between. Germline V CDR1 and CDR2: ENHRY, SYGVKD. CDR3 sequence: CAIRGRRGSTDTQYF. Written as DNA, the CDR3 is TGTGCCATCAGAGGGCGGAGGGGGAGCACAGATACGCAGTATTTT.

The chain couples TRBV29-1 to TRBJ2-1, with D possibly being TRBD2 (6 bases). Germline-derived CDR1 and CDR2 are SQVTM and ANQGSEA. The CDR3 is 13 amino acids. Trimming took off 4 bases at V and 9 bases at J, with 16 bases between the two ends. This chain's CDR3 is CSVGRESVGEQFF. In nucleotides, the CDR3 is TGCAGCGTTGGACGGGAGTCGGTCGGTGAGCAGTTCTTC.

The chain combines TRBV6-5 with TRBJ1-4, with no clear D. V was clipped by 8 bases and J by 5 bases, with 3 bases between them. The CDR3 runs 10 residues. The germline CDR1 and CDR2 sequences are MNHEY and SVGAGI. The CDR3 spells CASENEKLFF. In DNA, the CDR3 is TGTGCCAGCGAGAATGAAAAACTGTTTTTT.

This clonotype appeared once. One end of the junction fails to match germline, which may point to a read error. The chain recombines TRBV11-2 with TRBJ2-2; D call uncertain. This CDR3 has 15 amino acids. In germline, CDR1 is SGHAT, CDR2 FQNNGV. For the CDR3, the DNA is TGTGCCAGCAGCATACTGGTTACGAACACCAGGGAGCTGTTTTTT. Its protein product is CASSILVTNTRELFF.

This clonotype was detected many times. For the CDR3, the DNA is TGTGCCTGGAGTCTAACAGGGGATCAGCCCCAGCATTTT. Translating it yields CAWSLTGDQPQHF. The chain employs TRBV30 and TRBJ1-5; 7 positions agree with TRBD1. There are 13 residues in the CDR3. V shed 2 bases and J 5 bases; nucleotides not matched to a gene: 3. Germline V CDR1 and CDR2: GTSNPN, SVGIG (reference sequence).

The chain links TRBV11-3 to TRBJ1-1; D remains unclear. There are 16 residues in the CDR3. V lost 5 bases and J 1 base, leaving 17 bases between the germline ends. CDR1 is SGHNT, CDR2 YENEEA, per germline. This CDR3 reads CASSPNPRQANTEAFF. The DNA of the CDR3 is TGTGCCAGCAGCCCCAACCCCCGGCAGGCGAACACTGAAGCTTTCTTT.

Comments on this clonotype: Its ends do not fully match the called genes, so a read error is possible. The genes are TRBV5-1 and TRBJ1-1; tentatively, D is TRBD1 (6 bases). Germline values: CDR1 SGHRS, CDR2 YFSETQ. The CDR3 covers 14 residues. As DNA, the CDR3 is TGCGCCAGCAGCTTGGCGGCAGGGGACCCTGAGGCTTACTTT. Its translation: CASSLAAGDPEAYF.

Details on this clonotype: The CDR3 end shows no conserved phenylalanine or tryptophan, and so a read error is likely. This chain connects TRBV6-1 to TRBJ2-3; TRBD2 matches 8 bases. Germline-derived CDR1 and CDR2 are MNHNS and SASEGT. This CDR3 has 14 amino acids. This chain's CDR3 is CTTREGVGRDTQYV. CDR3 DNA sequence: TGTACCACCCGGGAGGGCGTGGGGAGAGATACGCAGTATGTT.

With respect to this clonotype: The germline gene is not matched at one end of the junction; a read error may be the cause. The V call is TRBV12-3 or TRBV12-4, the J call TRBJ2-6; D might be TRBD1 (6 bases). CDR3 length: 18 amino acids. This CDR3 is CASSYGTTYSFGANVLTF. The CDR3 DNA is TGTGCCAGCAGTTACGGGACAACATACTCGTTCGGGGCCAACGTCCTGACCTTC.

For this clonotype: At one boundary the junction diverges from the germline segment, which might be a read error. The J gene is TRBJ2-2, the V gene TRBV11-2; a weak D match, TRBD2 (5 bases). In germline, CDR1 is SGHAT, CDR2 FQNNGV. CDR3 length: 15 amino acids. The CDR3 loop is CASVHHPEPTGELSF. The CDR3 nucleotides are TGTGCCAGCGTACACCACCCGGAACCCACCGGGGAGCTGTCTTTT.

This clonotype occurred many times. The V gene is TRBV10-2, the J gene TRBJ2-7, with 14 bases that match TRBD2. The J segment lost 9 bases and the V segment lost 0 bases, leaving 10 bases of the junction unmatched. CDR1 is WSHSY and CDR2 is SAAADI in the germline V gene. The CDR3 is 17 amino acids. The CDR3 DNA reads as TGCGCCAGCAGTGAGTCTCTGGGACTAGCGGGGGATTGGGGGCAGTACTTC. It codes for CASSESLGLAGDWGQYF.